A single sample gave rise to the 4 T cell receptor beta chains below, sequenced in a study of blood T cell repertoires in COVID-19. Measured with immunoSEQ multiplex PCR; TCRdb has only the in-frame clones, and not every one. The table has over 20,000 clones, about nine tenths seen once. The sample was peripheral blood. The receptors come from a man between 65 and 85 years old with acute or convalescent COVID-19.

V gene TRBV29-1 combines with J gene TRBJ1-5; TRBD1 agrees at 10 bases. With V trimmed by 4 bases and J by 12 bases, 6 bases remained unmatched. CDR1 and CDR2 from the germline V gene are SQVTM and ANQGSEA. The CDR3 is made up of 12 amino acids. CDR3 coding DNA: TGCAGCGTTGTGGGACAGGGGAATCGCCAGCATTTT. Its protein product is CSVVGQGNRQHF.

The V call is TRBV6-5, the J call TRBJ2-3; D is perhaps TRBD2 (6 bases). Trimming removed 6 bases from V and 3 bases from J, with 16 bases in between. This CDR3 spans 15 amino acids. Germline CDR1 reads MNHEY; CDR2 reads SVGAGI. CDR3 sequence: CASRSTSRETDTQYF. For the CDR3, the DNA is TGTGCCAGCAGGTCGACTAGTCGGGAGACAGATACGCAGTATTTT.

The CDR3 loop is CASSPGANEKLFF. CDR3 nucleotide sequence: TGCGCCAGCAGCCCGGGAGCAAATGAAAAACTGTTTTTT. The chain is built from TRBV10-1 and TRBJ1-4; D remains ambiguous. CDR3 length equals 13 residues. V was shortened by 6 bases and J by 5 bases, with 10 bases between the two germline ends. The germline V gene encodes CDR1 WNHNN and CDR2 SYGVQD (reference sequence).

This chain uses TRBV28 with TRBJ1-2, with 7 bases that match TRBD1. CDR3 size: 14 residues. Germline-derived CDR1 and CDR2 are MDHEN and SYDVKM. Trimming took 10 bases from V and 5 from J; bases not matched to a gene: 13. CDR3 residues: CATIKYRGGYGYTF. CDR3 in DNA: TGTGCCACCATAAAATACAGGGGAGGTTATGGCTACACCTTC.